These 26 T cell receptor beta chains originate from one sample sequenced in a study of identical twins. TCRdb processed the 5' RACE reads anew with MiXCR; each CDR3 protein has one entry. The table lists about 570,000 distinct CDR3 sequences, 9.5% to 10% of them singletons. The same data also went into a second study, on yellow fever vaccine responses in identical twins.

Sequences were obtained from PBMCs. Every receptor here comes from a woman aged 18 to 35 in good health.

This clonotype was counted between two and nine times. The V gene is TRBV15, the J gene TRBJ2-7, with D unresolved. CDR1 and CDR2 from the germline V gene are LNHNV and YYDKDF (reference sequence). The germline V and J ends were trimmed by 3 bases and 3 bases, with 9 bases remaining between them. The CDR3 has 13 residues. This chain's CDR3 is CATSRTLFYEQYF. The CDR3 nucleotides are TGTGCCACCAGCAGGACACTGTTCTACGAGCAGTACTTC. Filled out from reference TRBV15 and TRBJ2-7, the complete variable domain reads DAMVIQNPRYQVTQFGKPVTLSCSQTLNHNVMYWYQQKSSQAPKLLFHYYDKDFNNEADTPDNFQSRRPNTSFCFLDIRSPGLGDTAMYLCATSRTLFYEQYFGPGTRLTVT.

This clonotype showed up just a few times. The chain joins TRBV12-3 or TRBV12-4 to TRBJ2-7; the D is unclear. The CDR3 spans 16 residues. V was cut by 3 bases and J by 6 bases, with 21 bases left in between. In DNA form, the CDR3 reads TGTGCCAGCAGTTTTGAGGCTCTCCCGCCGGTTGGCGAGCAGTACTTC. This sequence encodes CASSFEALPPVGEQYF.

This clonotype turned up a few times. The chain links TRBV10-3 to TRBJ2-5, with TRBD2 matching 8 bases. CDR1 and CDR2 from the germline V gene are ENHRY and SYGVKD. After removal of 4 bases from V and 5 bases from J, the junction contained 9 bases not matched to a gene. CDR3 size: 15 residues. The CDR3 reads CAISVRSGSGETQYF. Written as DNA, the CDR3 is TGTGCCATCAGTGTAAGGAGCGGGAGCGGCGAGACCCAGTACTTC.

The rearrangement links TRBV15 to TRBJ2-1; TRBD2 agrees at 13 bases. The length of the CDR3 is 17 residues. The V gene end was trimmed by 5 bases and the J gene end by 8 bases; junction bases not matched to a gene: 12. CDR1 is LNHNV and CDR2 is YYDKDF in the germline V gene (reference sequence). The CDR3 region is CATSGGLAGTTGDEQFF. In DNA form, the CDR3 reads TGTGCCACCAGCGGGGGACTAGCGGGGACCACTGGGGATGAGCAGTTCTTC.

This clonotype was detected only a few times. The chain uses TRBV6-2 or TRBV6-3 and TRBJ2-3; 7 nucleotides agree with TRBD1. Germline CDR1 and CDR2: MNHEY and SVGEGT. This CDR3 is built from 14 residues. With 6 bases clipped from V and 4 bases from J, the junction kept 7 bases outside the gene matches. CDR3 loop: CASSKRQGADTQYF. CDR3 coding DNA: TGTGCCAGCAGCAAACGGCAGGGGGCAGATACGCAGTATTTT.

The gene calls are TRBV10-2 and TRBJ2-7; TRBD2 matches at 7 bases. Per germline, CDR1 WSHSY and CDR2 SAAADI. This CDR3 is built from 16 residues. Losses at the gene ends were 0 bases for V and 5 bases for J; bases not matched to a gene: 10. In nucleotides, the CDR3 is TGCGCCAGCAGTGAGTCAGGTCGGACTAGGGGCCACGAGCAGTACTTC. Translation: CASSESGRTRGHEQYF.

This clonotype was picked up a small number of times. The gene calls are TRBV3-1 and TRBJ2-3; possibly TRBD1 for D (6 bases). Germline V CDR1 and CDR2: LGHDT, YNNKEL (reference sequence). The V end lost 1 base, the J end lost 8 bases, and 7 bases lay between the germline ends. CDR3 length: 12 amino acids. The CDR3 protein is CASSQGGGTQYF. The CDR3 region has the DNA TGTGCCAGCAGCCAAGGAGGGGGTACGCAGTATTTT.

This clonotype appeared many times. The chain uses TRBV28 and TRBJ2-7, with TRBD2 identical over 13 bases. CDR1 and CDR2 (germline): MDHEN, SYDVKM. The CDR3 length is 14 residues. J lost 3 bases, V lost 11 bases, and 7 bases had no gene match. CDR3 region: CASTWTSGGYEQYF. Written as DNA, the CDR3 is TGTGCCTCCACTTGGACTAGCGGGGGCTACGAGCAGTACTTC.

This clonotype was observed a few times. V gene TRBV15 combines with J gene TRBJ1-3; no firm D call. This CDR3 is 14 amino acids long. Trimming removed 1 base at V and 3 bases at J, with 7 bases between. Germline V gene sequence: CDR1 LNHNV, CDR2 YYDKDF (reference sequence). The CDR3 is CATSRGGRGNTIYF. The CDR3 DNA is TGTGCCACCAGCAGAGGAGGGCGTGGAAACACCATATATTTT.

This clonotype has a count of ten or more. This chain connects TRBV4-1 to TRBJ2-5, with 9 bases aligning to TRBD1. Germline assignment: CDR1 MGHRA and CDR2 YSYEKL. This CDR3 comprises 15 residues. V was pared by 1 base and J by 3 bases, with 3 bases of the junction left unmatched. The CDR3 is CASSQAGDREETQYF. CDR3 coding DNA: TGCGCCAGCAGCCAAGCCGGGGACAGGGAAGAGACCCAGTACTTC.

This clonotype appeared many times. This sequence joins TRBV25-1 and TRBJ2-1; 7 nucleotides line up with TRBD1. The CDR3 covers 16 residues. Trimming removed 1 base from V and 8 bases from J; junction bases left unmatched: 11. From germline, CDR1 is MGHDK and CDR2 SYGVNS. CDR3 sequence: CASSEFKPTGVHEQFF. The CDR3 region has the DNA TGTGCCAGCAGTGAATTCAAACCCACAGGGGTGCATGAGCAGTTCTTC.

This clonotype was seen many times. CDR3 sequence: CASSELAGYNEQFF. The CDR3 nucleotides are TGTGCCAGCAGTGAGCTAGCGGGGTACAATGAGCAGTTCTTC. The genes are TRBV6-4 and TRBJ2-1; 9 bases line up with TRBD2. Losses at the gene ends were 3 bases for V and 4 bases for J; bases not matched to a gene: 1. The germline V gene has CDR1 MRHNA and CDR2 SNTAGT. The CDR3 length is 14 residues.

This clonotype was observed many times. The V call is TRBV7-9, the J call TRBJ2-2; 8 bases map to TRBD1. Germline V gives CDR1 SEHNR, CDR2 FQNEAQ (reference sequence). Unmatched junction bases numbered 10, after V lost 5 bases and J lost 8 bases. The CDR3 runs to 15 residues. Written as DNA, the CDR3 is TGTGCCAGCAGCGAGGGACAGGCGGTAGAGGGGGAGCTGTTTTTT. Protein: CASSEGQAVEGELFF.

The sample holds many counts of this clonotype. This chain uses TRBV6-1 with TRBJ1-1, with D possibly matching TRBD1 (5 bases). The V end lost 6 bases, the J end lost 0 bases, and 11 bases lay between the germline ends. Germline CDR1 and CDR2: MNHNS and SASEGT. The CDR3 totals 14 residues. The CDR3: CASREQGLNTEAFF. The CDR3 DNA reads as TGTGCCAGCAGGGAGCAGGGCCTGAACACTGAAGCTTTCTTT.

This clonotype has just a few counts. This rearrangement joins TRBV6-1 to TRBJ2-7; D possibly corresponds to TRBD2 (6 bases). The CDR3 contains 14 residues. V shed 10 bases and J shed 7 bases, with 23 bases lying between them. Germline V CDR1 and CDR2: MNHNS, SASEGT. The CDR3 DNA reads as TGTGCCACCCGTGGGGGGAAGATATCTTTGGAGCAGTACTTC. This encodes CATRGGKISLEQYF.

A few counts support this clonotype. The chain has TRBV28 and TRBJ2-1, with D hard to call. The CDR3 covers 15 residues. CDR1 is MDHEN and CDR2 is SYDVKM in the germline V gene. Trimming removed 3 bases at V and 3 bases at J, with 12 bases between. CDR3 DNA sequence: TGTGCCAGCAGTTTCTTCGGCAGACACTACAATGAGCAGTTCTTC. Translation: CASSFFGRHYNEQFF.

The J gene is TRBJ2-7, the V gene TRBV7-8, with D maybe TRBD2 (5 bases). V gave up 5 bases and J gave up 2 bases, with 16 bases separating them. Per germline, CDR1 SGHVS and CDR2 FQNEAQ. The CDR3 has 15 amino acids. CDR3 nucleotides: TGTGCCAGCAGCCTTTCCGAGAGGGTTGCCTACGAGCAGTACTTC. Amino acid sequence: CASSLSERVAYEQYF.

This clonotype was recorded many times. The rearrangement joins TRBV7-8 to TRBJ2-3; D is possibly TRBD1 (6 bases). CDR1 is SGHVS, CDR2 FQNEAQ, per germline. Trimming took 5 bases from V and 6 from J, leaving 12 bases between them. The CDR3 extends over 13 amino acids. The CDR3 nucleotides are TGTGCCAGCAGCAGGGACCAGGGGGATACGCAGTATTTT. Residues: CASSRDQGDTQYF.

DNA for the CDR3: TGTGCCAGCAGTCCACAGCAACTCCACACAGATACGCAGTATTTT. Translating it yields CASSPQQLHTDTQYF. The V gene is TRBV12-3 or TRBV12-4, the J gene TRBJ2-3, with unresolved D. Trimming removed 5 bases from V and 2 bases from J, with 14 bases in between. The CDR3 consists of 15 residues.

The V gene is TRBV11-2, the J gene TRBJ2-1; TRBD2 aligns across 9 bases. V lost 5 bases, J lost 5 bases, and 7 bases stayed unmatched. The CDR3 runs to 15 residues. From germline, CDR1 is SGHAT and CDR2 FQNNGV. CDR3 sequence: CASSLRLAAHNEQFF. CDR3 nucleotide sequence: TGTGCCAGCAGCCTTAGACTAGCGGCCCACAATGAGCAGTTCTTC. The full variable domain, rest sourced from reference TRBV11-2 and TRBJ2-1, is EAGVAQSPRYKIIEKRQSVAFWCNPISGHATLYWYQQILGQGPKLLIQFQNNGVVDDSQLPKDRFSAERLKGVDSTLKIQPAKLEDSAVYLCASSLRLAAHNEQFFGPGTRLTVL.

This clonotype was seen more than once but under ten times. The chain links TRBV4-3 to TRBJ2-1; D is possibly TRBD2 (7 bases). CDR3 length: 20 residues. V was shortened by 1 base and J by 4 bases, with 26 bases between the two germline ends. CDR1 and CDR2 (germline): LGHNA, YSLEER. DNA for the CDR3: TGCGCCAGCAGCCAAGTAGGGGGTAGTGGGGAGGGAGGGCCTTACAATGAGCAGTTCTTC. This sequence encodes CASSQVGGSGEGGPYNEQFF.

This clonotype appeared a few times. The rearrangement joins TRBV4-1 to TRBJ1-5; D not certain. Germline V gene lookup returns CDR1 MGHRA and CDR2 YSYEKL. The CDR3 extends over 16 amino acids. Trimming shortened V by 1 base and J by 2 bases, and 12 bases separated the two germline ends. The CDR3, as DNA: TGCGCCAGCAGCCAAGCGATGCAGGCTGGCAATCAGCCCCAGCATTTT. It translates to CASSQAMQAGNQPQHF.

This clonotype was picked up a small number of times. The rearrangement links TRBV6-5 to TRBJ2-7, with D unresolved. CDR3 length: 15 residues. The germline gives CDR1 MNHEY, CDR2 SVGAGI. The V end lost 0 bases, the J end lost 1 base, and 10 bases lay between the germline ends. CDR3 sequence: CASSYSASTSYEQYF. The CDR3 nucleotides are TGTGCCAGCAGTTACTCGGCATCCACTTCCTACGAGCAGTACTTC.

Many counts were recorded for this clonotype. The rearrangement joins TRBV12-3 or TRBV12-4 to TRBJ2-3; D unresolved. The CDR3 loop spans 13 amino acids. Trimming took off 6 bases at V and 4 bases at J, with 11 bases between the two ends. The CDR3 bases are TGTGCCAGCAGATTCACCTCGCCAGATACGCAGTATTTT. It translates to CASRFTSPDTQYF.

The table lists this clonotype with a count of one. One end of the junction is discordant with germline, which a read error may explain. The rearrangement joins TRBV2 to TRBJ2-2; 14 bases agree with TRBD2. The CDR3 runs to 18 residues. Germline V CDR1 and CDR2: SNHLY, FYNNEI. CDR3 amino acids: CTSCLGTSGSENTGELFF. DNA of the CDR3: TGTACCAGCTGTTTAGGGACTAGCGGGAGTGAGAACACCGGGGAGCTGTTTTTT.

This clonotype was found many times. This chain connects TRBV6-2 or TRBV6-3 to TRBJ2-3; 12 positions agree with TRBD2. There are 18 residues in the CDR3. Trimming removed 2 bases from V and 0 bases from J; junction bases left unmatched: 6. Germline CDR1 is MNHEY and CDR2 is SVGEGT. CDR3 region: CASSYKIGTSGSTDTQYF. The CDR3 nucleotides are TGTGCCAGCAGTTACAAAATCGGGACTAGCGGGAGCACAGATACGCAGTATTTT.